This TCR beta chain is drawn from a study of CXCR3-negative and CXCR3-positive naive CD8 T cells. Study outcomes and limitations: TRB CDR3s were more hydrophobic in CXCR3-positive than in CXCR3-negative naive cells.

Note on this clonotype: Antigen specificity is unknown.

This CDR3 has 12 amino acids. Carrying UMI labels, the TRB cDNA libraries were prepared through 5' RACE. TCRdb reworked the 5' RACE reads into one entry per CDR3 protein, no DNA. Recorded for this sample: 50,000 to 70,000 distinct CDR3 sequences. The sample comprised naive CXCR3+ CD8+ T cells from blood. Subset denoted: CD45RO-CCR7+CD27+CD95- naive CD8+ T cells expressing CXCR3 (TNR3+). The clonotype comes from a human donor in good health. Some clones in this sample may be carry-over from other donors' samples. The chain links TRBV12-3 or TRBV12-4 to TRBJ1-1; TCRdb outputs TRBD1, but without DNA this stays unchecked. The CDR3 loop is CASSPDWTEAFF.